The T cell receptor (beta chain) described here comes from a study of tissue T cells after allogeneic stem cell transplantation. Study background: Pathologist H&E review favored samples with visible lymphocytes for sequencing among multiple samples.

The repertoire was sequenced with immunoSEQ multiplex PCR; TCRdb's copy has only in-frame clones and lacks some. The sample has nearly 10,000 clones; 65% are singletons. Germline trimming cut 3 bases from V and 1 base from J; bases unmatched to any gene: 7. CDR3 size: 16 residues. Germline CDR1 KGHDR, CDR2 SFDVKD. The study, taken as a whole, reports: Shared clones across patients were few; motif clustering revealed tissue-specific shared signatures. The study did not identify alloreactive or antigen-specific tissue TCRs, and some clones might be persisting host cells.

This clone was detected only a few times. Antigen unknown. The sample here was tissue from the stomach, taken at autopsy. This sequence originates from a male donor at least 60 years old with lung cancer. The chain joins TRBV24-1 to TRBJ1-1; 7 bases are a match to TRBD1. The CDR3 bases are TGTGCCACCAGTGATGGTACAGGGGCAAGGAACACTGAAGCTTTCTTT. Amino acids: CATSDGTGARNTEAFF.